A single sample is the source of the 20 T cell receptor beta chains below, sequenced in a study of shared clonotypes between healthy human individuals. Profiling relied on immunoSEQ multiplex PCR, and the TCRdb table lists in-frame clones only, not all of them. The sample includes about 610,000 clones, approximately 97% of them seen just once. The sequenced material came from naive CD4+ T cells sorted from blood. The subset here: CD45RA+ positively selected. The receptors come from a young woman in good health.

The chain combines TRBV4-2 with TRBJ2-1, with TRBD2 matching 8 bases. V shed 4 bases and J 7 bases; nucleotides not matched to a gene: 9. Looked up from germline, CDR1 is LGHNA and CDR2 is YNFKEQ. This CDR3 contains 15 residues. CDR3 in amino acids: CASSLSGRGSNEQFF. CDR3 sequence (DNA): TGTGCCAGCAGCCTGAGCGGGAGAGGATCGAATGAGCAGTTCTTC.

This chain uses TRBV28 with TRBJ2-5; the D gene is possibly TRBD1 (5 bases). The germline gives CDR1 MDHEN, CDR2 SYDVKM. Trimming removed 4 bases from V and 4 bases from J, with 10 bases in between. The length of the CDR3 is 13 residues. CDR3 in DNA: TGTGCCAGCAGTTCCCCAGGGATAGAGACCCAGTACTTC. Protein sequence: CASSSPGIETQYF.

The chain couples TRBV19 to TRBJ2-2; 11 nucleotides match TRBD2. V gave up 4 bases and J gave up 6 bases; unmatched junction bases: 10. CDR1 and CDR2 (germline): LNHDA, SQIVND (reference sequence). The CDR3 extends over 17 amino acids. This chain's CDR3 is CASSKTSGRLYPGELFF. The CDR3 DNA reads TGTGCCAGTAGTAAAACTAGCGGGAGACTTTATCCCGGGGAGCTGTTTTTT.

The chain couples TRBV28 to TRBJ2-7; TRBD2 matches 8 bases. The CDR3 consists of 21 residues. CDR1 and CDR2 from the germline V gene are MDHEN and SYDVKM. After removal of 5 bases from V and 2 bases from J, the junction contained 26 bases not matched to a gene. This CDR3 reads CASSRGRTWTVSGGGTYEQYF. The CDR3 bases are TGTGCCAGCAGTCGCGGACGGACTTGGACTGTGAGCGGGGGCGGAACCTACGAGCAGTACTTC.

V gene TRBV7-9 combines with J gene TRBJ2-5; D remains unclear. The CDR3 extends over 14 amino acids. V was pared by 2 bases and J by 5 bases, with 12 bases between. Germline lookup yields CDR1 SEHNR and CDR2 FQNEAQ (reference sequence). This CDR3 is CASSLMDLQETQYF. The CDR3 DNA sequence: TGTGCCAGCAGCTTAATGGACCTCCAGGAGACCCAGTACTTC.

This clone was counted once. V usage is TRBV7-2 and J usage is TRBJ2-7; 9 bases line up with TRBD2. The CDR3 totals 15 residues. J gave up 5 bases and V 2 bases, and 7 bases lay outside the gene matches. Germline V lookup: CDR1 SGHTA, CDR2 FQGNSA. CDR3 sequence (DNA): TGTGCCAGCAGCTTAACGGCGGGAGGGCCTCACGAGCAGTACTTC. This codes for CASSLTAGGPHEQYF. The whole variable domain, remainder taken from reference TRBV7-2 and TRBJ2-7, is GAGVSQSPSNKVTEKGKDVELRCDPISGHTALYWYRQSLGQGLEFLIYFQGNSAPDKSGLPSDRFSAERTGGSVSTLTIQRTQQEDSAVYLCASSLTAGGPHEQYFGPGTRLTVT.

The chain uses TRBV11-1 and TRBJ1-3; 9 bases map to TRBD1. The V and J ends lost 1 base and 5 bases, in that order; junction bases with no gene match: 12. Per germline, CDR1 SGHAT and CDR2 FQDESV (reference sequence). The CDR3 is 18 amino acids. CDR3 amino acids: CASSLEKGQGEIRNTIYF. In DNA, the CDR3 is TGTGCCAGCAGCTTAGAAAAGGGACAGGGCGAAATAAGAAACACCATATATTTT.

The chain joins TRBV7-7 to TRBJ2-5; D uncertain. V lost 4 bases to trimming and J lost 5 bases, with 14 bases between them. The CDR3 spans 14 residues. Per germline, CDR1 SSHAT and CDR2 FNYEAQ (reference sequence). The CDR3, as DNA: TGTGCCAGCAGCTCCCACCTGGGTCGCGAGACCCAGTACTTC. This gives the protein CASSSHLGRETQYF.

This rearrangement joins TRBV2 to TRBJ2-2; 12 bases agree with TRBD2. In germline, CDR1 is SNHLY, CDR2 FYNNEI. CDR3 size: 16 residues. V was clipped by 6 bases and J by 6 bases; unmatched bases: 8. CDR3 in DNA: TGTGCCAGCAGCAGGACTAGCGGGACCTCCGCCGGGGAGCTGTTTTTT. It specifies CASSRTSGTSAGELFF.

The chain has TRBV5-4 and TRBJ2-7; the match to TRBD2 covers 9 bases. The V segment lost 4 bases and the J segment 1 base; nucleotides outside the gene matches: 9. Germline V gives CDR1 SGHNT, CDR2 YYREEE (reference sequence). CDR3 length: 16 residues. The CDR3 DNA is TGTGCCAGCAGCCCCGCCGGGACTAGCATTTCCTACGAGCAGTACTTC. It yields the protein CASSPAGTSISYEQYF.

The genes are TRBV27 and TRBJ1-1; D not resolved. The germline CDR1 and CDR2 sequences are MNHEY and SMNVEV (reference sequence). CDR3 length equals 15 residues. Trimming took off 0 bases at V and 4 bases at J, with 12 bases between the two ends. The CDR3 DNA sequence: TGTGCCAGCAGTTTATCGCCAACAGAGACCACTGAAGCTTTCTTT. Translated, it gives CASSLSPTETTEAFF.

The chain couples TRBV27 to TRBJ1-1; possible D gene TRBD1, 6 bases. Between the trimmed V and J ends, which lost 1 base and 3 bases, there was a span of 12 bases. The CDR3 runs 15 residues. Germline CDR1 reads MNHEY; CDR2 reads SMNVEV (reference sequence). This chain's CDR3 is CASSLFGGAYTEAFF. The DNA for the CDR3 is TGTGCCAGCAGTTTATTTGGGGGGGCCTACACTGAAGCTTTCTTT.

V usage is TRBV2 and J usage is TRBJ1-5; 8 bases match TRBD1. V was clipped by 6 bases and J by 4 bases; unmatched bases: 11. CDR1 and CDR2 (germline): SNHLY, FYNNEI. This CDR3 is 16 amino acids long. The DNA of the CDR3 is TGTGCCAGCAGCAAACTAGGACAGGGATTAAATCAGCCCCAGCATTTT. Protein: CASSKLGQGLNQPQHF.

The chain carries TRBV14 and TRBJ2-1; D remains ambiguous. The CDR3 runs 16 residues. Germline loops: CDR1 SGHDN, CDR2 FVKESK. Between the trimmed V and J ends, which lost 3 bases and 5 bases, there was a span of 17 bases. This CDR3 is CASSHIGTIRNNEQFF. In DNA form, the CDR3 reads TGTGCCAGCAGCCACATCGGAACGATTCGAAACAATGAGCAGTTCTTC.

This clone was seen once. The chain combines TRBV2 with TRBJ2-4; 11 bases agree with TRBD2. Germline V gene lookup returns CDR1 SNHLY and CDR2 FYNNEI. With V trimmed by 10 bases and J by 6 bases, 2 bases remained unmatched. CDR3 size: 12 residues. The CDR3 loop reads CATGTSGNIQYF. For the CDR3, the DNA is TGTGCCACAGGGACTAGCGGAAACATTCAGTACTTC.

V gene TRBV6-6 combines with J gene TRBJ1-3, with a weak D call TRBD1 (5 bases). This CDR3 has 14 amino acids. V gave up 3 bases and J gave up 6 bases, with 12 bases separating them. CDR1 and CDR2 (germline): MNHNY, SVGAGI (reference sequence). For the CDR3, the DNA is TGTGCCAGCAGTTATGGGGGAGCTGAAAACACCATATATTTT. Translation gives CASSYGGAENTIYF.

The J gene is TRBJ2-3, the V gene TRBV11-2; TRBD2 aligns across 15 bases. Trimming cost V 3 bases and J 5 bases; bases outside gene matches: 6. CDR1 SGHAT and CDR2 FQNNGV come from the germline V gene. CDR3 length: 17 residues. The CDR3 bases are TGTGCCAGCAGCTTCGGACTAGCGGGAGGGCCGGTAGATACGCAGTATTTT. Amino acid sequence: CASSFGLAGGPVDTQYF. The entire variable domain, with the rest obtained from reference TRBV11-2 and TRBJ2-3, is as follows: EAGVAQSPRYKIIEKRQSVAFWCNPISGHATLYWYQQILGQGPKLLIQFQNNGVVDDSQLPKDRFSAERLKGVDSTLKIQPAKLEDSAVYLCASSFGLAGGPVDTQYFGPGTRLTVL.

The chain joins TRBV6-5 to TRBJ1-1; D remains ambiguous. Germline-derived CDR1 and CDR2 are MNHEY and SVGAGI. V was cut by 7 bases and J by 1 base, with 10 bases left in between. The CDR3 loop spans 13 amino acids. In DNA, the CDR3 is TGTGCCAGCACCTTAGACCAGAACACTGAAGCTTTCTTT. Translation gives CASTLDQNTEAFF.

V and J are TRBV29-1 and TRBJ1-4, with TRBD1 matching 10 bases. CDR1 and CDR2 (germline): SQVTM, ANQGSEA. V trimming: 3 bases; J trimming: 7 bases; junction bases outside the gene matches: 5. The CDR3 loop spans 14 amino acids. The CDR3 loop is CSVEGDRGREKLFF. Written as DNA, the CDR3 is TGCAGCGTTGAGGGGGACAGGGGACGTGAAAAACTGTTTTTT.

V is TRBV6-4 and J is TRBJ2-1; D may match TRBD1 or TRBD2 (5 bases each). This CDR3 is built from 17 residues. Germline V lookup: CDR1 MRHNA, CDR2 SNTAGT. Trimming left V 8 bases short and J 0 bases short, with 20 bases between. The CDR3 DNA reads TGTGCCAGCCCGTCACGGGGCACCTTTTCCTCCTACAATGAGCAGTTCTTC. It translates to CASPSRGTFSSYNEQFF.